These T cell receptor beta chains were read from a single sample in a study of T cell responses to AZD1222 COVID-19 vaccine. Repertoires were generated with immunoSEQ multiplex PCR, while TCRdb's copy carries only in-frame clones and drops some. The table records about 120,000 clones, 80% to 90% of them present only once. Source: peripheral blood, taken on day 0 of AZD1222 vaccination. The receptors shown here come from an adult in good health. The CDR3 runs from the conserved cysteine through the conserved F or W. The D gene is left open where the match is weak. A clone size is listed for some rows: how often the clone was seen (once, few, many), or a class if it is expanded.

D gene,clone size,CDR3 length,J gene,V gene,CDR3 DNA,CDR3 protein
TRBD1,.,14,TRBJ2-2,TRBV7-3,TGTGCCAGCAGTTCAACAGGGGACACCGGGGAGCTGTTTTTT,CASSSTGDTGELFF
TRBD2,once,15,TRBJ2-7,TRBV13,TGTGCCAGCAGCCTCGGGCTAGCGGGATCCTACGAGCAGTACTTC,CASSLGLAGSYEQYF
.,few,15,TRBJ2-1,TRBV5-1,TGCGCCAGCAGCCCGACGAATACTAGAGCCAATGAGCAGTTCTTC,CASSPTNTRANEQFF
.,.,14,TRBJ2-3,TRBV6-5,TGTGCCAGCACCCGCGCAGGGTCGGGAGATACGCAGTATTTT,CASTRAGSGDTQYF
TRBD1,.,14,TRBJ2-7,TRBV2,TGTGCCAGCAGTACCGACAGGGCTCAAGACGAGCAGTACTTC,CASSTDRAQDEQYF
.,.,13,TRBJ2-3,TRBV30,TGTGCCTCCCCAGGGGCCTTCACAGATACGCAGTATTTT,CASPGAFTDTQYF
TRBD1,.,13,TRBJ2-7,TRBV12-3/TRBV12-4,TGTGCCAGCAGTTTACGACAGGGGTCCGAGCAGTACTTC,CASSLRQGSEQYF
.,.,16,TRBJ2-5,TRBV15,TGTGCCACCAGCAGAGCCCTCTCGACCCGAGGGGAGACCCAGTACTTC,CATSRALSTRGETQYF
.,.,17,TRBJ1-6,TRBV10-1,TGCGCCAGCAGTGAGGGGTCAGGCAGGTCCTATAATTCACCCCTCCACTTT,CASSEGSGRSYNSPLHF
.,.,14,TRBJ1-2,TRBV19,TGTGCCAGTAGTACGGACGCCAACGACTATGGCTACACCTTC,CASSTDANDYGYTF
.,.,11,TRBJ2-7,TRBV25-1,TGTGCCAGCAGTGCCTTTGACGAGCAGTACTTC,CASSAFDEQYF
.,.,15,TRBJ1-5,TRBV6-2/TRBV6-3,TGTGCCAGCAGTGAGACGGGGGGCTACAATCAGCCCCAGCATTTT,CASSETGGYNQPQHF
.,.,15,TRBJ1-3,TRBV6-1,TGTGCCAGCAGTGAAGACCCGGGGACTGGAAACACCATATATTTT,CASSEDPGTGNTIYF
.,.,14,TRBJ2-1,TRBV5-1,TGCGCCAGCGAGCTGGAACTCGGATACAATGAGCAGTTCTTC,CASELELGYNEQFF
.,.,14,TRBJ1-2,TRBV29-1,TGCAGCGTTGAAGTCGGGGCGGAGGACAGAGGCTACACCTTC,CSVEVGAEDRGYTF
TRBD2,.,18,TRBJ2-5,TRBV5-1,TGCGCCAGCAGCTTGGGGACTAGCGGGAGAAGGCGTGGAGAGACCCAGTACTTC,CASSLGTSGRRRGETQYF
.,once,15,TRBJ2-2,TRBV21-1,TGTGCCAGCAGCAAGGGGGACCCGAACACCGGGGAGCTGTTTTTT,CASSKGDPNTGELFF
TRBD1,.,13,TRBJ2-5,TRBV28,TGTGCCAGCAGGCCGACAGGGCGCGAGACCCAGTACTTC,CASRPTGRETQYF
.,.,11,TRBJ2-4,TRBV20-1,TGCAGTGCTCCCTGGGGAGGCATTCAGTACTTC,CSAPWGGIQYF
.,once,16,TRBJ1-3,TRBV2,TGTGCCAGCAGTCGGGCAGAACCGTCCTCTGGAAACACCATATATTTT,CASSRAEPSSGNTIYF
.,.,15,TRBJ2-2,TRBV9,TGTGCCAGCAGCCCGAGAATAGGGGACACCGGGGAGCTGTTTTTT,CASSPRIGDTGELFF
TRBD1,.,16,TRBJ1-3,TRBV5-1,TGCGCCAGCAGCCCGCTGGGACAGTACTCTGGAAACACCATATATTTT,CASSPLGQYSGNTIYF
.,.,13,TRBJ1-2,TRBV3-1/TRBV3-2,TGTGCCAGCAGCCAAGTGGCAGATCGAGGCTACACCTTC,CASSQVADRGYTF
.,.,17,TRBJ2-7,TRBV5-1,TGCGCCAGCAGCGCACGGGACTTCCCATCCTCTGAGGACGAGCAGTACTTC,CASSARDFPSSEDEQYF
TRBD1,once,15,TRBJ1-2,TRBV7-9,TGTGCCAGCAGAGGTAGACAGGGCCCGAACTATGGCTACACCTTC,CASRGRQGPNYGYTF
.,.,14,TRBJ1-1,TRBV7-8,TGTGCCAGCGCCGACTTCGGGGGGAACACTGAAGCTTTCTTT,CASADFGGNTEAFF
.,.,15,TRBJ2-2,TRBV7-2,TGTGCCAGCAGCTACCGGGACCCCGGTACCGGGGAGCTGTTTTTT,CASSYRDPGTGELFF
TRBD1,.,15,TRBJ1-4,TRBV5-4,TGTGCCAGCAGCTCGACGACAGGGGCTAATGAAAAACTGTTTTTT,CASSSTTGANEKLFF
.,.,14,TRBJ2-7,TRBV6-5,TGTGCCAGCACCGGGGTAGGGGGACCCTACGAGCAGTACTTC,CASTGVGGPYEQYF
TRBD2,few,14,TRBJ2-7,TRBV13,TGTGCCAGCAGCTCACGGACTAGGTCGGGAGAGCAGTACTTC,CASSSRTRSGEQYF
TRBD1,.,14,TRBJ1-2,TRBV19,TGTGCCAGTAGTATTAGACAGGGGCGCTATGGCTACACCTTC,CASSIRQGRYGYTF
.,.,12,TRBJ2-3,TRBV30,TGTGCCTGCCCGCAGGGGATCAATACGCAGTATTTT,CACPQGINTQYF
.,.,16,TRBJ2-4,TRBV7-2,TGTGCCAGCAGCCCCCCAGGGTTGGGGGCCAAAAACATTCAGTACTTC,CASSPPGLGAKNIQYF
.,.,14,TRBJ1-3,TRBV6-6,TGTGCCAGCAGTTACTCAGGGTCTGGAAACACCATATATTTT,CASSYSGSGNTIYF
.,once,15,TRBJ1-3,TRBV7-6,TGTGCCAGCAGCTTAGCGCTGAACTCTGGAAACACCATATATTTT,CASSLALNSGNTIYF
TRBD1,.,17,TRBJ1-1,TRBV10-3,TGTGCCATCAGTGAGAAGGGACAGGGCAAAATGAACACTGAAGCTTTCTTT,CAISEKGQGKMNTEAFF
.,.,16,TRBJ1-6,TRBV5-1,TGCGCCAGCAAACCCGGGGCGGAAGACTATAATTCACCCCTCCACTTT,CASKPGAEDYNSPLHF
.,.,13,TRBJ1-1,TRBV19,TGTGCCAGTAGTATAGATCTGGGTACTGAAGCTTTCTTT,CASSIDLGTEAFF
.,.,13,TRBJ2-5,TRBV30,TGTGCCTCATACAGGGTTTCCCAAGAGACCCAGTACTTC,CASYRVSQETQYF
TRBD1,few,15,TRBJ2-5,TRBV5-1,TGCGCCAGCAGCTCCGGGACAGGGTTTTGGGAGACCCAGTACTTC,CASSSGTGFWETQYF
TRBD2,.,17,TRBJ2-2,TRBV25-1,TGTGCCAGCAGTGAATCGGGGACTAGCGGGAGGCCCGGGGAGCTGTTTTTT,CASSESGTSGRPGELFF
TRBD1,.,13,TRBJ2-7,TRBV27,TGTGCCAGCCCCAGGGGGCGCGGACACGAGCAGTACTTC,CASPRGRGHEQYF
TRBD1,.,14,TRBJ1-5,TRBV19,TGTGCCAGTAGTACGACAGGGGGTTTACAGCCCCAGCATTTT,CASSTTGGLQPQHF
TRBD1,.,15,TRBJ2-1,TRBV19,TGTGCCAGTAGTAAGACGACAGGGGTTGGTTTAGGGCAGTTCTTC,CASSKTTGVGLGQFF
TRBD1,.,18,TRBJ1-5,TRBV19,TGTGCCAGTAGTCCCAGTCCAGGGGGCCCTAATAGCAATCAGCCCCAGCATTTT,CASSPSPGGPNSNQPQHF
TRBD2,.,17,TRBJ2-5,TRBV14,TGTGCCAGCAGCCAAGACGCTCCGGGACTACTCAGAGAGACCCAGTACTTC,CASSQDAPGLLRETQYF
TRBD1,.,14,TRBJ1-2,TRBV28,TGTGCCAGCGGACAGGGGGCGCGGCCCTATGGCTACACCTTC,CASGQGARPYGYTF
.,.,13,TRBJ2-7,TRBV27,TGTGCCAGCCGCGCTGATTCCACCTACGAGCAGTACTTC,CASRADSTYEQYF
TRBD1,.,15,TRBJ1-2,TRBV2,TGTGCCAGCAGTAGGGACAGGGGAGCTAACTATGGCTACACCTTC,CASSRDRGANYGYTF
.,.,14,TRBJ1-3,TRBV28,TGTGCCAGCAGCGAAGCAGGGTACGGAAACACCATATATTTT,CASSEAGYGNTIYF
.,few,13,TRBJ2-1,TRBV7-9,TGTGCCAGCAGCTTTGGGGGCAAGAATGAGCAGTTCTTC,CASSFGGKNEQFF
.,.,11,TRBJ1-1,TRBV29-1,TGCAGCGTTGAGTGGGGGGCTGAAGCTTTCTTT,CSVEWGAEAFF
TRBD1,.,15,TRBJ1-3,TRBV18,TGTGCCAGCTCACCAGACAGGGCCGCTGGAAACACCATATATTTT,CASSPDRAAGNTIYF
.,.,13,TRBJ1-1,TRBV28,TGTGCCAGCAGTTACGGACTGCGCACTGAAGCTTTCTTT,CASSYGLRTEAFF